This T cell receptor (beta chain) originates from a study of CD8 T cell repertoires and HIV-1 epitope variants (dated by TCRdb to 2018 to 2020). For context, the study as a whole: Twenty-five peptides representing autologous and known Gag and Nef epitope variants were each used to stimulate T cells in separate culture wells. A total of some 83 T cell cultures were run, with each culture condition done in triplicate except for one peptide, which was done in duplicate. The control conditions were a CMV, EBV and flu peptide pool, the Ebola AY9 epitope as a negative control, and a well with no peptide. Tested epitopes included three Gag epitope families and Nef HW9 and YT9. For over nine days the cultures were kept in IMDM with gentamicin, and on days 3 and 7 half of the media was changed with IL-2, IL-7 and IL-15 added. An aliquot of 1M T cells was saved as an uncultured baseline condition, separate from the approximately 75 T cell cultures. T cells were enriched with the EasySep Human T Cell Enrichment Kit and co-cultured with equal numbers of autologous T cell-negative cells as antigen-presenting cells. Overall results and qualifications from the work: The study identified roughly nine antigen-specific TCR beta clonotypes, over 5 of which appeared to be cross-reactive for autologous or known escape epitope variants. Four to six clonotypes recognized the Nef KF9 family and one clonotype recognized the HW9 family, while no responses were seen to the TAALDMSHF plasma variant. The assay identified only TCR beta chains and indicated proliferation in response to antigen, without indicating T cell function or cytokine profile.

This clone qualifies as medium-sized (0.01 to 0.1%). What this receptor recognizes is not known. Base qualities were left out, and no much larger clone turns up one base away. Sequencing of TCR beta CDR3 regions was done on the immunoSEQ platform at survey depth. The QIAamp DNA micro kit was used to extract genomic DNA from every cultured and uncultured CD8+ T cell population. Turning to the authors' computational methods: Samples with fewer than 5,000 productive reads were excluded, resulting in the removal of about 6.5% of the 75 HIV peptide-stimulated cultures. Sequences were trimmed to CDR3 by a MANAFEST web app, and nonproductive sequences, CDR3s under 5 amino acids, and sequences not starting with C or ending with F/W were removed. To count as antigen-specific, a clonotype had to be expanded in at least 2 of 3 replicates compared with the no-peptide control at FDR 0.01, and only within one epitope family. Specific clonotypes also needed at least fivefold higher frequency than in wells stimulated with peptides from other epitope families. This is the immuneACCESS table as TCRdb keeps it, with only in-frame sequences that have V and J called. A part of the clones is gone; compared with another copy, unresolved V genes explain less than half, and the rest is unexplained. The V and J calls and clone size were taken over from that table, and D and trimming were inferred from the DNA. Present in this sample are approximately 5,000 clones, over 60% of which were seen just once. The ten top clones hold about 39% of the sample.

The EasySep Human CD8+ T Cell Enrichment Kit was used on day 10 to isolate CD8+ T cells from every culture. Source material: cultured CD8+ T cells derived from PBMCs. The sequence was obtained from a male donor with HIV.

In nucleotides, the sequence is TGTGCCAGTAGTATACAGCCGGGACTAGCGGGAGATTTCTTAGATGAGCAGTTCTTC. It is translated as CASSIQPGLAGDFLDEQFF. The V gene is TRBV19 and the J gene is TRBJ2-1, and TRBD2 matches 14 of the central bases. Measured from the cysteine to the phenylalanine, the CDR3 is 19 residues long. The retained sequence is limited to the CDR3, 57 bases, with the frame set at the first base. The germline V gene (reference sequence) provides CDR1 LNHDA and CDR2 SQIVND. The junction shows trimming of 2 bases on V and 8 bases on J, and the gene matches do not reach 14 bases of it.